This TCR beta chain stems from a study of response to subunit inactivated influenza vaccine (dated by TCRdb to about 2018). Looking at the study overall: Deep quantitative profiling of the T cell receptor repertoire was used in the study to follow responses to a trivalent subunit inactivated influenza vaccine.

Here is what the overall study found, with its caveats: According to the authors, only a limited number of new T cells may be recruited by each seasonal influenza vaccination.

V lost 2 bases and J lost 0 bases; the stretch between them is 13 bases long. The CDR3 numbers 15 residues from cysteine through phenylalanine. Just the 45-base CDR3 DNA is kept, in frame starting at base 1. CDR1 is given as SQVTM and CDR2 as ANQGSEA, both from the germline V gene. This clonotype occurred a few times. The antigen it recognizes is unknown. One base away there is no much larger clone; base qualities are not given. The library was prepared using RT-PCR. Sequenced using an Illumina HiSeq 2500. Using fastp at Q25 and MiXCR, TCRdb reprocessed the public reads and kept productive beta chains. Each entry merges the rows of one CDR3 protein and shows their most common DNA and genes. The sample table shows 560,000 or so distinct CDR3 sequences, and 6.5% to 8% are seen once. Of the sample, approximately 12% falls within the top ten clones.

The rearranged segments are TRBV29-1 and TRBJ1-1, with TRBD1 perhaps the D gene, on 5 matching bases. Sequencing used PBMCs from blood, obtained about 24 months after vaccination. This clonotype was sampled from a man aged 50 to 69 who received an inactivated influenza vaccine. Donor details come from another sample of the same person, matched by shared clones. The DNA sequence follows: TGCAGCGTTGAATTCAGGGAGAGGATGAACACTGAAGCTTTCTTT. It translates as CSVEFRERMNTEAFF.